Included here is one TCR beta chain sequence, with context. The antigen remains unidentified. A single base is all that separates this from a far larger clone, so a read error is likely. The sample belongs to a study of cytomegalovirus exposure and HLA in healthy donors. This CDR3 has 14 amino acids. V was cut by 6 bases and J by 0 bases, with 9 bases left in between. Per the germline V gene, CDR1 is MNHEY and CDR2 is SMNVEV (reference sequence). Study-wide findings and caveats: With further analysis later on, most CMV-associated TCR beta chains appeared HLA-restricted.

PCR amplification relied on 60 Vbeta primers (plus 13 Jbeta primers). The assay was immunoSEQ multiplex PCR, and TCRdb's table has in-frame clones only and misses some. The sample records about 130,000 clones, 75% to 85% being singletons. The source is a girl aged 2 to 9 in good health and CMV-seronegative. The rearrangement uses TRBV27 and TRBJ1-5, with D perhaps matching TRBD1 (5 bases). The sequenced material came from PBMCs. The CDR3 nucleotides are TGTGCCAGCAGGGATGGGGCTAGCAATCAGCCCCAGCATTTT. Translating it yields CASRDGASNQPQHF.